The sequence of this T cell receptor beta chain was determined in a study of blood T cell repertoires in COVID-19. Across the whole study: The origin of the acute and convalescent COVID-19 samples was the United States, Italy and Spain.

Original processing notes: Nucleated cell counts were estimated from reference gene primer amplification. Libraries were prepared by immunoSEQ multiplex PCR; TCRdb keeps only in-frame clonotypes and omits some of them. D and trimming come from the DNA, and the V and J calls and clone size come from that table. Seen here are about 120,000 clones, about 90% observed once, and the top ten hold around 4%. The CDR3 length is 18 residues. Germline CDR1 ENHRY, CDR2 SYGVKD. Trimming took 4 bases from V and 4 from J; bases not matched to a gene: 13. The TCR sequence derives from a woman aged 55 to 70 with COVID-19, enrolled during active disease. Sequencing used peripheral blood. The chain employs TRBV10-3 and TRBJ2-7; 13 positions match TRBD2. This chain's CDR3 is CAISVPVTSGGADYEQYF. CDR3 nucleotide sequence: TGTGCCATCAGTGTGCCCGTCACTAGCGGGGGGGCCGATTACGAGCAGTACTTC.